This T cell receptor (beta chain) comes out of a study of blood T cell repertoires in COVID-19. In the study overall: Sample material is recorded as cDNA or gDNA derived from T cells, B-cell-depleted T cells, or PBMCs.

Seattle patients were enrolled while actively infected and followed longitudinally. From germline, CDR1 is GTSNPN and CDR2 SVGIG (reference sequence). The V end lost 1 base, the J end lost 1 base, and 18 bases lay between the germline ends. The CDR3 runs 17 residues. Here immunoSEQ multiplex PCR was the method, and the copy in TCRdb shows in-frame clones only, minus some. The sample contains about 350,000 clones, roughly 89% of which appear only once. This TCR was recovered from a woman aged 55-70 years with COVID-19, enrolled during active disease. Sequencing was performed on peripheral blood. The chain joins TRBV30 to TRBJ2-3, with D possibly TRBD2 on 7 matching bases. This CDR3 reads CAWSGWVGRGRTDTQYF. The CDR3 region has the DNA TGTGCCTGGAGTGGATGGGTAGGGCGGGGGCGCACAGATACGCAGTATTTT.